Reported below is one TCR beta chain. Germline V gene lookup returns CDR1 MNHEY and CDR2 SVGAGI. V lost 2 bases, J lost 7 bases, and 11 bases lay in between. The CDR3 covers 14 residues. TCRdb's table, derived via immunoSEQ multiplex PCR, lists solely in-frame clones and lacks some. The data show 75,000 or so clones, with more than 85% seen just once and roughly 0.37% held by the top ten. This entry belongs to a study of technical replicates of blood from a few donors. The rearrangement uses TRBV6-5 and TRBJ2-2, with TRBD2 as a possible D gene (5 bases). The sequencing sample was made of T cells isolated from PBMCs. The source of this sequence is a human donor in good health. The CDR3 sequence is CASSYGTSYGELFF. CDR3 DNA sequence: TGTGCCAGCAGTTACGGCACTAGTTACGGGGAGCTGTTTTTT.